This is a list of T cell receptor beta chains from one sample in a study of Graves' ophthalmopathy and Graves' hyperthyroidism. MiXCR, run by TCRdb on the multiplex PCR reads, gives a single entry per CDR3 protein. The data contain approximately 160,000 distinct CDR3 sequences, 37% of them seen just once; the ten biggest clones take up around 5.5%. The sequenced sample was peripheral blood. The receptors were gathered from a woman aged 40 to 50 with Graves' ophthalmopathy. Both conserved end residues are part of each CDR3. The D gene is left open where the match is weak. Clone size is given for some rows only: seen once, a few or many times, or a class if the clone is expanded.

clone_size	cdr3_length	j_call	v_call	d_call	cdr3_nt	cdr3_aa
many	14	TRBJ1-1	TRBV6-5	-	TGTGCCAGCAGTAGTATCGGAGGGGCTAATGAAGCTTTCTTT	CASSSIGGANEAFF
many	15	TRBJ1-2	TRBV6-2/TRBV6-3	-	TGTGCTAGCAGTCCTTTAGCGGTTGGAGGCTATGGCTACACCTTC	CASSPLAVGGYGYTF
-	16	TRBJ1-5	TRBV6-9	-	TGTGCCAGCCCCTCGTGGTCACCAGGGGGCAATCAGCCCCAGCATTTT	CASPSWSPGGNQPQHF
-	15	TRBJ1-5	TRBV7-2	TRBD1	TGTGCCAGCCAACCGGAGGGGGCCGGCAATCAGCCCCAGCATTTT	CASQPEGAGNQPQHF
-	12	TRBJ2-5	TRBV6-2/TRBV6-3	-	TGTGCCATTTCGGACGTTTGGGAGACCCAGTACTTC	CAISDVWETQYF
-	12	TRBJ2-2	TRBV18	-	TGTGCCAGCCAAGACGGCACCGGGGAGCTGTTTTTT	CASQDGTGELFF
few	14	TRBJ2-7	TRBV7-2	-	TGTGCCAGCAGCTTACGGGGGACTGCGGACGAGCAGTACTTC	CASSLRGTADEQYF
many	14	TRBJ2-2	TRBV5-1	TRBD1	TGCGCCAGCAGCCAACAGGGGGATGGCGGGGAGCTGTTTTTT	CASSQQGDGGELFF
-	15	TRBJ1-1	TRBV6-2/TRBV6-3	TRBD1	TGTGCCAGCAGTCTCAACCGACAGGGGAACACTGAAGCTTTCTTT	CASSLNRQGNTEAFF
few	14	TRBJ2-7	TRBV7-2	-	TGTGCCAGCAGCTTAGCGGACTACTCCTACGAGCAGTACTTC	CASSLADYSYEQYF
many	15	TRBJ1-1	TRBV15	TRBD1	TGTGCCACCAGCAGCCTAGAAGGACAGGCAACTGAAGCTTTCTTT	CATSSLEGQATEAFF
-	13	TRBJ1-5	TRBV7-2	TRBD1	TGTGCCAGCAGCCCGGGACAGGGTCAGCCCCAGCATTTT	CASSPGQGQPQHF
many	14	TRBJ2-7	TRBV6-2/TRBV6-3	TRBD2	TGTGCCAGCAGTTTTAGCGGGACCCCCTACGAGCAGTACTTC	CASSFSGTPYEQYF
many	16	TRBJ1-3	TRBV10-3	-	TGTGCCATCAGTGAGATTGCCAGTGGCTCTGGAAACACCATATATTTT	CAISEIASGSGNTIYF
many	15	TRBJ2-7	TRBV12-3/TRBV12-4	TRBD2	TGTGCCAGCCGTGGGGGAGGGGAACTCTGGGACGAGCAGTACTTC	CASRGGGELWDEQYF
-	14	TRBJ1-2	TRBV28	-	TGTGCCAGCACCAAGGGCAGCAACCCACCTGGCTACACCTTC	CASTKGSNPPGYTF